These 19 T cell receptor beta chains originate from one sample sequenced in a study of metastatic and nonmetastatic thyroid tumors (dated by TCRdb to 2020 to 2022). Before undergoing thyroid surgery, none of the patients had been given any kind of treatment. The method behind the library was PCR. Instrument on record: Illumina HiSeq 4000. The public sequencing data were trimmed at Q25 with fastp and processed into clonotypes with MiXCR by TCRdb, which kept only in-frame beta chains. The sample table shows around 5,600 clones, and 30% to 35% are seen once. The ten top clones hold roughly 28% of the sample. What was sequenced was adjacent normal tissue. These receptors were taken from a male donor with papillary thyroid cancer or a benign thyroid nodule (not recorded which). Some clones in this sample may be carry-over from other donors' samples.

In its sample, this clone is large (0.1 to 1%). The gene calls are TRBV28 and TRBJ2-7, with 9 positions matching TRBD2. The germline V gene encodes CDR1 MDHEN and CDR2 SYDVKM. Trimming at V came to 6 bases and at J to 4 bases, leaving 7 bases not matched to a gene. The CDR3 runs 14 residues. DNA of the CDR3: TGTGCCAGCAGACTGACGCGGGAGGGGTACGAGCAGTACTTC. It translates to CASRLTREGYEQYF. Complete variable domain (other parts from reference TRBV28 and TRBJ2-7): DVKVTQSSRYLVKRTGEKVFLECVQDMDHENMFWYRQDPGLGLRLIYFSYDVKMKEKGDIPEGYSVSREKKERFSLILESASTNQTSMYLCASRLTREGYEQYFGPGTRLTVT.

CDR3 nucleotides: TGTGCCAGCAGCTTGGGCGGGAACTACGAGCAGTACTTC. Translation gives CASSLGGNYEQYF. V is TRBV9 and J is TRBJ2-7; possible D gene TRBD2, 6 bases. Germline loops: CDR1 SGDLS, CDR2 YYNGEE. This CDR3 contains 13 residues. Trimming pared 4 bases from V and 3 bases from J, leaving 11 bases between. Combining the CDR3 with reference TRBV9 and TRBJ2-7 gives the whole variable domain DSGVTQTPKHLITATGQRVTLRCSPRSGDLSVYWYQQSLDQGLQFLIQYYNGEERAKGNILERFSAQQFPDLHSELNLSSLELGDSALYFCASSLGGNYEQYFGPGTRLTVT.

The rearrangement links TRBV6-2 or TRBV6-3 to TRBJ2-5; 7 bases map to TRBD2. The V and J ends lost 7 bases and 5 bases, in that order; junction bases with no gene match: 4. CDR1 MNHEY and CDR2 SVGEGT come from the germline V gene. The CDR3 has 12 amino acids. For the CDR3, the DNA is TGTGCCAGCACGCGGGGGTGGGAGACCCAGTACTTC. Translation gives CASTRGWETQYF.

The rearrangement joins TRBV2 to TRBJ2-7, with TRBD1 identical over 10 bases. The CDR3 is 14 residues long. V dropped 4 bases and J dropped 5; count of bases not matched to a gene: 5. Germline values: CDR1 SNHLY, CDR2 FYNNEI. CDR3 in DNA: TGTGCCAGCAGTGCCGGGACAGGGGTCGACGAGCAGTACTTC. It specifies CASSAGTGVDEQYF.

V usage is TRBV9 and J usage is TRBJ2-1; 12 nucleotides line up with TRBD2. Germline trimming cut 4 bases from V and 5 bases from J; bases unmatched to any gene: 7. There are 16 residues in the CDR3. Germline loops: CDR1 SGDLS, CDR2 YYNGEE. The CDR3 loop is CASSSRTSGIHNEQFF. DNA of the CDR3: TGTGCCAGCAGCTCCCGGACTAGCGGGATCCACAATGAGCAGTTCTTC.

By frequency in the sample, this clone is medium-sized. The rearrangement uses TRBV2 and TRBJ2-1; D not certain. In germline, CDR1 is SNHLY, CDR2 FYNNEI. CDR3 length: 13 amino acids. V lost 7 bases, J lost 6 bases, and 13 bases lay in between. CDR3 protein: CASTQGWGNEQFF. DNA for the CDR3: TGTGCCAGCACCCAAGGTTGGGGCAATGAGCAGTTCTTC. The variable domain in full, completed from reference TRBV2 and TRBJ2-1, reads EPEVTQTPSHQVTQMGQEVILRCVPISNHLYFYWYRQILGQKVEFLVSFYNNEISEKSEIFDDQFSVERPDGSNFTLKIRSTKLEDSAMYFCASTQGWGNEQFFGPGTRLTVL.

About this clone itself: A read error may account for a junction end that differs from germline. The gene calls are TRBV6-5 and TRBJ1-2; D unresolved. Germline V CDR1 and CDR2: MNHEY, SVGAGI. The CDR3 is 13 residues long. CDR3: CAGSYRTNYGYTF. CDR3 in DNA: TGTGCCGGCAGTTACCGGACCAACTATGGCTACACCTTC.

The rearrangement uses TRBV7-6 and TRBJ2-7; unclear D gene. The CDR3 is 14 amino acids. Germline V CDR1 and CDR2: SGHVS, FNYEAQ. Trimming took off 4 bases at V and 8 bases at J, with 18 bases between the two ends. The CDR3 DNA follows: TGTGCCAGCAGCTCCTCTTCGGTTGCCAGCCAGCAGTACTTC. Its translation: CASSSSSVASQQYF.

There are a few counts of this clone. This chain uses TRBV12-3 or TRBV12-4 with TRBJ2-7; unclear D gene. The CDR3 spans 15 residues. Trimming stripped 2 bases from V and 4 bases from J, with 15 bases between. CDR3 amino acids: CASSLFQQGRYEQYF. The CDR3 DNA follows: TGTGCCAGCAGTTTATTCCAGCAAGGGCGTTACGAGCAGTACTTC.

This clone appeared a few times. CDR3 nucleotide sequence: TGCGCCAGCAGCTCGACAGTGAACACTGAAGCTTTCTTT. It specifies CASSSTVNTEAFF. The chain is built from TRBV5-1 and TRBJ1-1; D perhaps matches TRBD1 (5 bases). Germline CDR1 reads SGHRS; CDR2 reads YFSETQ. Trimming pared 3 bases from V and 0 bases from J, leaving 6 bases between. This CDR3 has 13 residues.

This clone was detected only a few times. The DNA of the CDR3 is TGTGCCAGCGGAACGGACGGTGAGCAGTTCTTC. Amino acids: CASGTDGEQFF. The rearrangement links TRBV6-1 to TRBJ2-1; unclear D gene. V lost 8 bases, J lost 9 bases, and 11 bases lay in between. CDR3 length equals 11 residues. Germline lookup yields CDR1 MNHNS and CDR2 SASEGT.

This clone was counted a few times. V is TRBV6-1 and J is TRBJ2-2; D uncertain. This CDR3 contains 11 residues. Trimming stripped 7 bases from V and 4 bases from J, with 4 bases between. Germline CDR1 reads MNHNS; CDR2 reads SASEGT. The CDR3: CASTSTGELFF. DNA of the CDR3: TGTGCCAGCACGAGCACCGGGGAGCTGTTTTTT.

The gene calls are TRBV5-1 and TRBJ2-7; D ambiguous. This CDR3 comprises 13 residues. Trimming removed 3 bases at V and 3 bases at J, with 10 bases between. Germline CDR1 SGHRS, CDR2 YFSETQ. This CDR3 is CASSYGPIYEQYF. The CDR3, as DNA: TGCGCCAGCAGCTACGGCCCTATCTACGAGCAGTACTTC.

On this clone itself: At one end, the junction sequence differs from germline, possibly due to a read error. The chain joins TRBV3-1 to TRBJ1-2; no reliable D call. CDR1 is LGHDT, CDR2 YNNKEL, per germline (reference sequence). The CDR3 length is 17 residues. The CDR3 protein is CTSSRTVGLWFVYGYTF. In nucleotides, the CDR3 is TGTACCAGCAGCCGCACAGTTGGGCTTTGGTTCGTCTATGGTTACACCTTC.

In its sample, this clone was seen a few times. This sequence joins TRBV24-1 and TRBJ2-7; D is ambiguous. CDR3 length: 12 residues. Trimming removed 5 bases from V and 3 bases from J, with 7 bases in between. Germline CDR1 is KGHDR and CDR2 is SFDVKD. The CDR3 bases are TGTGCCACCAGTGGAGGCAGCTACGAGCAGTACTTC. This codes for CATSGGSYEQYF.

V gene TRBV27 combines with J gene TRBJ1-1; the D gene is possibly TRBD1 (6 bases). CDR3 length: 13 amino acids. CDR1 is MNHEY, CDR2 SMNVEV, per germline (reference sequence). The germline V and J ends were trimmed by 4 bases and 1 base, with 7 bases remaining between them. The CDR3 region has the DNA TGTGCCAGCAGTTCGGGACAGAACACTGAAGCTTTCTTT. Its translation is CASSSGQNTEAFF.

The rearrangement joins TRBV2 to TRBJ1-6; D ambiguous. The CDR3 is 15 residues long. Germline V gene lookup returns CDR1 SNHLY and CDR2 FYNNEI. V lost 1 base to trimming and J lost 11 bases, with 15 bases between them. In DNA form, the CDR3 reads TGTGCCAGCAGTGAAGGACCTCTCTATCGGACACCCCTCCACTTT. Translated: CASSEGPLYRTPLHF.

The genes are TRBV28 and TRBJ2-7; 9 bases are shared with TRBD1. In germline, CDR1 is MDHEN, CDR2 SYDVKM. The CDR3 has 14 residues. Trimming cost V 6 bases and J 7 bases; bases outside gene matches: 10. The CDR3 region is CASRPYRGLREQYF. For the CDR3, the DNA is TGTGCCAGCAGACCATACAGGGGGCTGAGAGAGCAGTACTTC.

In its sample, this clone was seen a few times. The CDR3: CASSRGAGEQYF. CDR3 bases: TGTGCCAGCAGTCGAGGGGCGGGTGAGCAGTACTTC. This rearrangement joins TRBV28 to TRBJ2-7, with D possibly called TRBD1 or TRBD2 (5 bases each). Germline V gene lookup returns CDR1 MDHEN and CDR2 SYDVKM. V lost 5 bases and J lost 7, with 12 bases in between. CDR3 length: 12 amino acids.